These T cell receptor beta chains were read from a single sample in a study of tumor and adjacent non-tumor tissue in lung cancer. TCRdb re-called the multiplex PCR reads with MiXCR, one entry per CDR3 protein. The repertoire has approximately 120,000 distinct CDR3 sequences, roughly 80% of them found once; the top ten carry 37%. Sequenced material: lung tumor tissue. The receptor set was obtained from a woman aged 60-75 years with non-small cell lung cancer. Each CDR3 is given with its conserved first and last residue. Fields, in order: J gene, V gene, D gene, clone size, CDR3 protein, CDR3 DNA. The D gene is left open where the match is weak. Where a row states a size, it is once, few, many or the class of an expanded clone; other rows omit it.

j_call: TRBJ2-1
v_call: TRBV11-3
d_call: -
clone_size: -
cdr3_aa: CASCFGPLTLSYNEQFF
cdr3_nt: TGTGCCAGCTGCTTTGGCCCACTAACACTATCCTACAATGAGCAGTTCTTC

j_call: TRBJ1-1
v_call: TRBV20-1
d_call: TRBD1
clone_size: -
cdr3_aa: CSAPKEGGSVNTEALF
cdr3_nt: TGCAGCGCTCCCAAAGAAGGGGGCTCCGTGAACACTGAAGCTCTCTTT

j_call: TRBJ2-3
v_call: TRBV20-1
d_call: -
clone_size: many
cdr3_aa: CSARPGAKADTQYF
cdr3_nt: TGCAGTGCTAGGCCAGGGGCCAAGGCAGATACGCAGTATTTT

j_call: TRBJ2-5
v_call: TRBV5-1
d_call: -
clone_size: -
cdr3_aa: CASSTGPTQETQYF
cdr3_nt: TGCGCCAGCAGCACGGGACCCACGCAAGAGACCCAGTACTTC

j_call: TRBJ1-6
v_call: TRBV11-2
d_call: -
clone_size: -
cdr3_aa: CVSSLEAGNSPIHF
cdr3_nt: TGTGTCAGCAGCTTAGAAGCAGGTAATTCACCCATCCACTTT

j_call: TRBJ1-2
v_call: TRBV18
d_call: TRBD1
clone_size: -
cdr3_aa: CASSPGTGEGYTF
cdr3_nt: TGTGCCAGCTCACCCGGGACAGGGGAAGGCTACACCTTC

j_call: TRBJ2-1
v_call: TRBV11-1
d_call: -
clone_size: -
cdr3_aa: CASNSSGSSSYNDQFF
cdr3_nt: TGTGCCAGCAACTCTTCGGGTTCGAGCTCCTACAATGATCAGTTCTTC

j_call: TRBJ2-5
v_call: TRBV11-2
d_call: -
clone_size: -
cdr3_aa: CASNLAVRAGVQTQYF
cdr3_nt: TGTGCCAGCAACTTAGCCGTGCGGGCAGGGGTACAGACCCAGTACTTC

j_call: TRBJ1-2
v_call: TRBV20-1
d_call: TRBD1
clone_size: many
cdr3_aa: CSARDSGQGSGYTF
cdr3_nt: TGCAGTGCTAGAGATTCAGGACAGGGGAGTGGCTACACCTTC

j_call: TRBJ2-4
v_call: TRBV12-3/TRBV12-4
d_call: TRBD2
clone_size: -
cdr3_aa: CTSSSGLAGLYF
cdr3_nt: TGTACCAGCAGCTCGGGACTAGCGGGCTTGTACTTC

j_call: TRBJ2-1
v_call: TRBV10-1
d_call: -
clone_size: -
cdr3_aa: CASRGNYNEQFF
cdr3_nt: TGTGCCAGCAGGGGAAATTACAATGAGCAGTTCTTC

j_call: TRBJ2-1
v_call: TRBV5-6
d_call: -
clone_size: -
cdr3_aa: CVSNPFQVVNHNEHFF
cdr3_nt: TGTGTCAGCAACCCTTTCCAAGTGGTCAATCACAATGAGCACTTCTTC

j_call: TRBJ2-1
v_call: TRBV7-8
d_call: -
clone_size: -
cdr3_aa: CASSPQGRGHDQFF
cdr3_nt: TGTGCCAGCAGCCCCCAGGGGAGGGGCCATGATCAGTTCTTC

j_call: TRBJ2-1
v_call: TRBV5-5
d_call: -
clone_size: -
cdr3_aa: CASSLGSNNERFF
cdr3_nt: TGTGCCAGCAGCTTGGGTAGTAACAATGAGCGGTTCTTC

j_call: TRBJ1-5
v_call: TRBV20-1
d_call: -
clone_size: -
cdr3_aa: CSAFQGVGNQPEHF
cdr3_nt: TGCAGTGCGTTCCAAGGGGTGGGCAATCAGCCCGAGCATTTT

j_call: TRBJ2-2
v_call: TRBV14
d_call: TRBD2
clone_size: -
cdr3_aa: CASSQGLAGNTGELFF
cdr3_nt: TGTGCCAGCAGCCAAGGACTAGCGGGTAACACCGGGGAGCTGTTTTTT

j_call: TRBJ1-2
v_call: TRBV6-6
d_call: TRBD1
clone_size: -
cdr3_aa: CASSYDRGKPTLYGYTF
cdr3_nt: TGTGCCAGCAGTTACGACAGGGGAAAACCTACCTTATATGGCTACACCTTC

j_call: TRBJ2-7
v_call: TRBV20-1
d_call: -
clone_size: few
cdr3_aa: CSAPPANGSPVGSYEQYF
cdr3_nt: TGCAGTGCGCCTCCGGCTAACGGGAGTCCTGTAGGCTCCTACGAGCAGTATTTC

j_call: TRBJ2-6
v_call: TRBV12-3/TRBV12-4
d_call: TRBD1
clone_size: -
cdr3_aa: CASSPDRGTTGTNVLTF
cdr3_nt: TGTGCCAGCAGCCCGGACAGGGGAACGACTGGGACCAATGTCCTGACTTTC

j_call: TRBJ2-1
v_call: TRBV4-2
d_call: TRBD2
clone_size: -
cdr3_aa: CASSQVIASGGMNVQFF
cdr3_nt: TGTGCCAGCAGCCAGGTAATCGCTAGCGGGGGGATGAATGTGCAGTTCTTC

j_call: TRBJ2-7
v_call: TRBV11-3
d_call: TRBD1
clone_size: -
cdr3_aa: CASRWGTVTYEQYF
cdr3_nt: TGTGCCAGCAGGTGGGGGACAGTCACCTACGAGCAGTACTTC

j_call: TRBJ2-7
v_call: TRBV11-2
d_call: -
clone_size: -
cdr3_aa: CASSLGTGPYYEQYF
cdr3_nt: TGTGCCAGCAGCTTAGGAACAGGGCCATACTACGAGCAGTACTTC

j_call: TRBJ1-1
v_call: TRBV11-3
d_call: -
clone_size: -
cdr3_aa: CTSSLVQNTEALF
cdr3_nt: TGTACCAGCAGCTTAGTACAGAACACTGAAGCTTTATTT

j_call: TRBJ2-7
v_call: TRBV29-1
d_call: -
clone_size: many
cdr3_aa: CSAYTGSATGEQYF
cdr3_nt: TGCAGCGCTTACACAGGGTCGGCAACTGGCGAGCAGTACTTC

j_call: TRBJ1-1
v_call: TRBV29-1
d_call: -
clone_size: -
cdr3_aa: CSTGNNVALF
cdr3_nt: TGCAGCACTGGGAACAATGTAGCTTTGTTT

j_call: TRBJ1-2
v_call: TRBV28
d_call: TRBD1
clone_size: once
cdr3_aa: CASSLRDRLTYGCTF
cdr3_nt: TGTGCCAGCAGCCTCCGGGACAGGTTGACCTATGGCTGCACCTTC

j_call: TRBJ2-2
v_call: TRBV6-1
d_call: -
clone_size: once
cdr3_aa: CTSRMGPMAGELCF
cdr3_nt: TGTACCAGCAGGATGGGCCCAATGGCCGGGGAGCTGTGTTTT

j_call: TRBJ2-5
v_call: TRBV4-3
d_call: TRBD2
clone_size: medium-sized
cdr3_aa: CASSQDRGGSETQYF
cdr3_nt: TGCGCCAGCAGCCAAGATCGCGGGGGTTCAGAGACCCAGTACTTC

j_call: TRBJ2-5
v_call: TRBV11-2
d_call: -
clone_size: -
cdr3_aa: CACREGARGTDIQYF
cdr3_nt: TGTGCCTGCAGGGAGGGGGCGCGGGGTACAGACATCCAGTACTTC

j_call: TRBJ2-7
v_call: TRBV11-2
d_call: -
clone_size: -
cdr3_aa: CASSFTRGNEQYF
cdr3_nt: TGTGCCAGCAGTTTTACAAGGGGCAACGAGCAGTACTTC

j_call: TRBJ1-4
v_call: TRBV6-5
d_call: TRBD1
clone_size: -
cdr3_aa: CTSSRVHRGGEKLFF
cdr3_nt: TGTACCAGCAGCCGTGTTCACAGGGGAGGTGAAAAACTGTTTTTT

j_call: TRBJ2-2
v_call: TRBV20-1
d_call: TRBD2
clone_size: -
cdr3_aa: CSASGKTSGRSNIGELFF
cdr3_nt: TGCAGTGCTAGTGGGAAAACTAGCGGGAGATCAAACATCGGGGAGCTGTTTTTT

j_call: TRBJ1-1
v_call: TRBV7-9
d_call: -
clone_size: -
cdr3_aa: CASSLLNTEAFF
cdr3_nt: TGTGCCAGCAGCTTATTGAACACTGAAGCTTTCTTT

j_call: TRBJ1-2
v_call: TRBV11-1
d_call: TRBD1
clone_size: -
cdr3_aa: CASSSQGPLYVYTF
cdr3_nt: TGTGCTAGCAGCTCACAGGGGCCGCTCTATGTCTACACCTTC

j_call: TRBJ2-5
v_call: TRBV29-1
d_call: -
clone_size: many
cdr3_aa: CSVQGGGTQYF
cdr3_nt: TGCAGCGTACAGGGCGGGGGGACCCAGTACTTC

j_call: TRBJ1-5
v_call: TRBV6-2/TRBV6-3
d_call: -
clone_size: -
cdr3_aa: CVSNVQGCSQPQHF
cdr3_nt: TGTGTCAGCAACGTCCAGGGGTGTTCGCAGCCCCAGCATTTT

j_call: TRBJ2-7
v_call: TRBV7-2
d_call: TRBD2
clone_size: -
cdr3_aa: CAISVGTSASEQYF
cdr3_nt: TGTGCAATCAGCGTCGGGACTAGCGCTTCCGAGCAGTACTTC

j_call: TRBJ2-7
v_call: TRBV6-2/TRBV6-3
d_call: -
clone_size: -
cdr3_aa: CSSTPGVREQYF
cdr3_nt: TGTTCCAGCACTCCAGGGGTAAGGGAGCAGTACTTC

j_call: TRBJ1-1
v_call: TRBV29-1
d_call: -
clone_size: -
cdr3_aa: CSIAEYLEAFF
cdr3_nt: TGCAGCATAGCAGAGTACCTTGAAGCTTTCTTT

j_call: TRBJ1-2
v_call: TRBV5-6
d_call: -
clone_size: -
cdr3_aa: CTSSNRDTLFYGYTF
cdr3_nt: TGTACCAGCAGTAACCGGGACACCCTTTTCTATGGATACACCTTC

j_call: TRBJ1-4
v_call: TRBV10-2
d_call: -
clone_size: -
cdr3_aa: CASRRGAGEELFF
cdr3_nt: TGCGCCAGCAGAAGGGGCGCGGGGGAAGAACTGTTTTTT

j_call: TRBJ2-6
v_call: TRBV5-5
d_call: TRBD1
clone_size: -
cdr3_aa: CASSHQGVYTGANVLTF
cdr3_nt: TGTGCCAGCAGCCACCAGGGGGTATATACTGGGGCCAACGTCCTGACTTTC